Below, 28 T cell receptor beta chains from the same sample are listed, as sequenced in a study of cytomegalovirus exposure and HLA in healthy donors (dated by TCRdb to 2015 to 2018). Receptor amplification or capture employed the immunoSEQ multiplex PCR assay. For the multiplex PCR, a mixture combining 60 forward primers for TCR Vbeta segments and 13 reverse primers for TCR Jbeta segments was used. Entries here come from immuneACCESS through TCRdb and include only in-frame sequences with V and J called. Some clones fail to appear in such tables; in the studies checked, an unresolved V gene covers under half of the shortfall, and the cause of the remainder is unknown. The sample has more than 95,000 clones on record, approximately 78% of them singletons. About a tenth of the sample lies in the top ten. The material sequenced was PBMCs. These receptors all come from a young man in good health and CMV-seropositive.

The rearrangement links TRBV7-9 to TRBJ2-7, with TRBD1 as a possible D gene (7 bases). This CDR3 is 13 amino acids long. Germline CDR1 and CDR2: SEHNR and FQNEAQ (reference sequence). The V end was cut by 8 bases, the J end by 5 bases, with 16 bases between. CDR3 amino acids: CASGGQLADEQYF. Written as DNA, the CDR3 is TGTGCCAGCGGGGGACAGTTAGCGGACGAGCAGTACTTC. Filled out from reference TRBV7-9 and TRBJ2-7, the complete variable domain reads DTGVSQNPRHKITKRGQNVTFRCDPISEHNRLYWYRQTLGQGPEFLTYFQNEAQLEKSRLLSDRFSAERPKGSFSTLEIQRTEQGDSAMYLCASGGQLADEQYFGPGTRLTVT.

The chain uses TRBV15 and TRBJ2-3; D might be TRBD1 (6 bases). The V gene's germline CDR1 is LNHNV and CDR2 YYDKDF (reference sequence). Between the trimmed V and J ends, which lost 0 bases and 4 bases, there was a span of 14 bases. The CDR3 length is 16 residues. The DNA of the CDR3 is TGTGCCACCAGCAGAGATCGGGCAGGGGCCGCAGATACGCAGTATTTT. Residues: CATSRDRAGAADTQYF.

The V and J genes are TRBV7-8 and TRBJ2-1; D is perhaps TRBD1 (6 bases). Trimming stripped 4 bases from V and 2 bases from J, with 9 bases between. The CDR3 sequence is 14 residues long. Germline V gives CDR1 SGHVS, CDR2 FQNEAQ. DNA for the CDR3: TGTGCCAGCAGCTCAGGGGTTCCCTACAATGAGCAGTTCTTC. As protein: CASSSGVPYNEQFF.

The chain joins TRBV21-1 to TRBJ2-7; the table's D call, TRBD2, has no DNA check behind it. TRBV21-1 is shown as a pseudogene. The CDR3 totals 16 residues. The CDR3 nucleotides read TGTGCCAGCAGCAAAGAGGGAGGCGGGAGCTCCTACGAGCAGTACTTC. Amino acid sequence: CASSKEGGGSSYEQYF.

This clone was observed a single time. The gene calls are TRBV4-2 and TRBJ1-1, with a weak D call TRBD1 (6 bases). This CDR3 is 16 amino acids long. Germline assignment: CDR1 LGHNA and CDR2 YNFKEQ. Between the trimmed V and J ends, which lost 1 base and 2 bases, there was a span of 14 bases. CDR3 sequence reads: CASSQVFGQLNTEAFF. The DNA of the CDR3 is TGTGCCAGCAGCCAAGTTTTTGGACAGTTAAACACTGAAGCTTTCTTT.

CDR3 nucleotide sequence: TGTGCCAGCAGCGAGGGACAGACCTACAATGAGCAGTTCTTC. It encodes CASSEGQTYNEQFF. The chain recombines TRBV9 with TRBJ2-1; the match to TRBD1 covers 7 bases. The CDR3 loop spans 14 amino acids. Per germline, CDR1 SGDLS and CDR2 YYNGEE. Trimming at V came to 3 bases and at J to 2 bases, leaving 2 bases not matched to a gene.

The chain uses TRBV13 and TRBJ1-2; TRBD1 aligns across 10 bases. Germline V CDR1 and CDR2: PRHDT, FYEKMQ (reference sequence). This CDR3 has 14 amino acids. Losses at the gene ends were 5 bases for V and 7 bases for J; bases not matched to a gene: 7. CDR3 coding DNA: TGTGCCAGCAGCCTGGGACAGGGGAAGGCTGGCTACACCTTC. Protein product: CASSLGQGKAGYTF.

The gene calls are TRBV7-8 and TRBJ2-3; D gene unclear. The CDR3 has 13 amino acids. CDR1 is SGHVS, CDR2 FQNEAQ, per germline. Trimming removed 5 bases from V and 6 bases from J, with 12 bases in between. The CDR3 is CASSVSPRDTQYF. CDR3 DNA: TGTGCCAGCAGCGTTAGCCCACGGGATACGCAGTATTTT.

The V gene is TRBV2, the J gene TRBJ1-1, with TRBD1 matching over 8 bases. The CDR3 consists of 16 residues. Germline values: CDR1 SNHLY, CDR2 FYNNEI. Trimming at V came to 2 bases and at J to 0 bases, leaving 5 bases not matched to a gene. The CDR3 spells CASSELGQVLNTEAFF. The DNA for the CDR3 is TGTGCCAGCAGTGAATTGGGACAGGTTTTGAACACTGAAGCTTTCTTT.

The chain employs TRBV11-2 and TRBJ2-5, with TRBD2 matching 8 bases. This CDR3 comprises 17 residues. The V gene's germline CDR1 is SGHAT and CDR2 FQNNGV. With 3 bases clipped from V and 0 bases from J, the junction kept 9 bases outside the gene matches. The CDR3 region has the DNA TGTGCCAGCAGCTTGCCGGGAGGGCCAGTATACCAAGAGACCCAGTACTTC. Translated: CASSLPGGPVYQETQYF.

This clone was seen a single time. The chain recombines TRBV5-4 with TRBJ2-2; no clear D. V was trimmed by 0 bases and J by 0 bases, leaving 6 bases between them. Germline lookup yields CDR1 SGHNT and CDR2 YYREEE (reference sequence). The CDR3 contains 15 residues. The CDR3 sequence: CASSLDSSNTGELFF. The CDR3 nucleotides read TGTGCCAGCAGCTTGGACTCCTCGAACACCGGGGAGCTGTTTTTT.

The rearrangement joins TRBV4-1 to TRBJ2-3; maybe TRBD2 (5 bases). There are 13 residues in the CDR3. The V end lost 4 bases, the J end lost 5 bases, and 10 bases lay between the germline ends. Per germline, CDR1 MGHRA and CDR2 YSYEKL. The CDR3 here is CASSRERGDTQYF. DNA for the CDR3: TGCGCCAGCAGCCGGGAACGGGGAGATACGCAGTATTTT.

This clone appeared once. The rearrangement uses TRBV28 and TRBJ1-2, with 7 bases aligning to TRBD1. CDR1 MDHEN and CDR2 SYDVKM come from the germline V gene. V was pared by 7 bases and J by 8 bases, with 10 bases of the junction left unmatched. The CDR3 runs 13 residues. In nucleotides, the CDR3 is TGTGCCAGCACCCTCGACAGGGTAAAGGGCTACACCTTC. This encodes CASTLDRVKGYTF.

This chain uses TRBV15 with TRBJ2-7, with a possible D match to TRBD1 (5 bases). Germline V lookup: CDR1 LNHNV, CDR2 YYDKDF (reference sequence). Between the trimmed V and J ends, which lost 0 bases and 2 bases, there was a span of 11 bases. The CDR3 is 15 residues long. The CDR3 DNA sequence: TGTGCCACCAGCAGAGAGCAGGGAACGCCCTACGAGCAGTACTTC. Protein product: CATSREQGTPYEQYF.

The V gene is TRBV27, the J gene TRBJ2-7; D not certain. The CDR3 consists of 14 residues. Germline V gene data show CDR1 as MNHEY and CDR2 as SMNVEV (reference sequence). V was cut by 2 bases and J by 0 bases, with 8 bases left in between. CDR3 residues: CASSLQESSYEQYF. The CDR3 region has the DNA TGTGCCAGCAGTTTACAGGAAAGCTCCTACGAGCAGTACTTC.

V usage is TRBV28 and J usage is TRBJ2-2; 8 nucleotides line up with TRBD1. After removal of 6 bases from V and 7 bases from J, the junction contained 4 bases not matched to a gene. Per the germline V gene, CDR1 is MDHEN and CDR2 is SYDVKM. This CDR3 spans 13 amino acids. The CDR3 sequence: CASRDRVGGELFF. CDR3 sequence (DNA): TGTGCCAGCAGGGACAGGGTTGGCGGGGAGCTGTTTTTT.

The V gene is TRBV5-6, the J gene TRBJ1-2; weak D call: TRBD1 (6 bases). Looked up from germline, CDR1 is SGHDT and CDR2 is YYEEEE. V gave up 2 bases and J gave up 7 bases, with 12 bases separating them. The CDR3 has 13 residues. CDR3 nucleotides: TGTGCCAGCAGCTTCCAGGGGATAGGTGGCTACACCTTC. Amino acid sequence: CASSFQGIGGYTF.

This chain links TRBV9 with TRBJ1-1, with D unclear. This CDR3 is built from 15 residues. Looked up from germline, CDR1 is SGDLS and CDR2 is YYNGEE. V was cut by 1 base and J by 0 bases, with 10 bases left in between. The CDR3 protein is CASSVKARMNTEAFF. CDR3 sequence (DNA): TGTGCCAGCAGCGTAAAGGCCAGGATGAACACTGAAGCTTTCTTT.

The rearrangement joins TRBV4-3 to TRBJ1-5; D uncertain. In germline, CDR1 is LGHNA, CDR2 YSLEER. V was pared by 0 bases and J by 1 base, with 10 bases between. This CDR3 is 16 amino acids long. The CDR3 loop reads CASSQDLWPSNQPQHF. Written as DNA, the CDR3 is TGCGCCAGCAGCCAAGATCTGTGGCCGAGCAATCAGCCCCAGCATTTT.

This chain uses TRBV7-2 with TRBJ2-1; 13 bases match TRBD2. The J segment lost 8 bases and the V segment lost 5 bases, leaving 6 bases of the junction unmatched. CDR1 is SGHTA, CDR2 FQGNSA, per germline. This CDR3 comprises 15 residues. This chain's CDR3 is CASSTTSGRVYEQFF. The CDR3 nucleotides read TGTGCCAGCAGCACAACTAGCGGGAGGGTCTATGAGCAGTTCTTC.

This chain links TRBV27 with TRBJ2-5; 7 nucleotides match TRBD1. The junction had 2 bases not matched to a gene; V was cut back by 3 bases and J by 4 bases. The CDR3 spans 13 residues. Germline assignment: CDR1 MNHEY and CDR2 SMNVEV (reference sequence). As DNA, the CDR3 is TGTGCCAGCAGTTTGCCAGGGGGAGAGACCCAGTACTTC. It encodes CASSLPGGETQYF.

V usage is TRBV11-1 and J usage is TRBJ2-7, with D uncertain. The germline V gene encodes CDR1 SGHAT and CDR2 FQDESV (reference sequence). CDR3 length equals 12 residues. Trimming cost V 4 bases and J 4 bases, with 8 bases left between them. The CDR3 DNA reads TGTGCCAGCAGCTACTCCTCATACGAGCAGTACTTC. The encoded protein is CASSYSSYEQYF.

The rearrangement joins TRBV7-9 to TRBJ1-4, with 7 positions matching TRBD1. Germline assignment: CDR1 SEHNR and CDR2 FQNEAQ (reference sequence). V lost 8 bases and J lost 12; bases outside the gene matches: 12. This CDR3 comprises 13 residues. The CDR3 loop reads CASSEGAPVQLFF. The CDR3 DNA reads as TGTGCCAGCTCTGAGGGGGCGCCGGTTCAACTGTTTTTT.

The chain is built from TRBV11-1 and TRBJ2-3; TRBD2 agrees at 8 bases. Unmatched junction bases numbered 3, after V lost 5 bases and J lost 11 bases. Germline CDR1 is SGHAT and CDR2 is FQDESV (reference sequence). The CDR3 is made up of 11 amino acids. CDR3 region: CASSKSGRQYF. The CDR3 nucleotides are TGTGCCAGCAGCAAAAGCGGGAGGCAGTATTTT.

This clone showed up just a few times. Within the sample, other DNA sequences also encode this same CDR3. This sequence joins TRBV7-8 and TRBJ2-7, with 10 positions matching TRBD1. V lost 4 bases and J lost 3; bases outside the gene matches: 6. The CDR3 has 15 amino acids. Germline CDR1 SGHVS, CDR2 FQNEAQ. CDR3: CASSSPGQGSYEQYF. As DNA, the CDR3 is TGTGCCAGCAGCTCACCGGGACAGGGGAGCTACGAGCAGTACTTC.

The chain is built from TRBV9 and TRBJ1-2; D gene unclear. V was shortened by 3 bases and J by 13 bases, with 25 bases between the two germline ends. Germline CDR1 and CDR2: SGDLS and YYNGEE. The CDR3 spans 15 residues. In nucleotides, the CDR3 is TGTGCCAGCAGCGACAAGGAGGGATACGGAGGGTCTTTCACCTTC. Encoded protein: CASSDKEGYGGSFTF. Drawing the rest from reference TRBV9 and TRBJ1-2, the complete variable domain is DSGVTQTPKHLITATGQRVTLRCSPRSGDLSVYWYQQSLDQGLQFLIQYYNGEERAKGNILERFSAQQFPDLHSELNLSSLELGDSALYFCASSDKEGYGGSFTFGSGTRLTVV.

V and J are TRBV25-1 and TRBJ1-3; D is unclear. The CDR3 length is 12 residues. With 8 bases removed from V and 0 bases from J, the gap between germline ends came to 5 bases. CDR1 and CDR2 from the germline V gene are MGHDK and SYGVNS. CDR3 amino acids: CASSLSGNTIYF. DNA of the CDR3: TGTGCCAGCTCCCTCTCTGGAAACACCATATATTTT.

The CDR3 reads CASRKAGADTEAFF. The CDR3 nucleotides are TGTGCCAGCAGAAAGGCAGGGGCGGACACTGAAGCTTTCTTT. The rearrangement uses TRBV6-5 and TRBJ1-1; the D gene is possibly TRBD1 (6 bases). V was trimmed by 6 bases and J by 3 bases, leaving 14 bases between them. The CDR3 length is 14 residues. Germline V gene lookup returns CDR1 MNHEY and CDR2 SVGAGI.